This TCR beta chain was identified in a study of T cell responses to AZD1222 COVID-19 vaccine. Study-level findings and limits: Regions 160-218 and 743-854 held dominance among vaccine-associated CD4 TCRs, which spanned spike.

Trimming took 2 bases from V and 5 from J; bases not matched to a gene: 4. Germline assignment: CDR1 SNHLY and CDR2 FYNNEI. This CDR3 is 14 amino acids long. Note on this clone: Its matching antigen is unknown.

Clones were sequenced by immunoSEQ multiplex PCR, and TCRdb holds only the in-frame ones, with some missing. The sample yields 93,000 or so clones, over 70% seen once. V and J are TRBV2 and TRBJ2-5; TRBD1 matches 8 bases. Sequencing used peripheral blood, obtained on day 0 of AZD1222 vaccination. The source is an adult in good health. CDR3 protein: CASSEQGARETQYF. CDR3 in DNA: TGTGCCAGCAGTGAACAGGGGGCCAGGGAGACCCAGTACTTC.